These T cell receptor beta chains were read from a single sample in a study of T cell changes during pregnancy in multiple sclerosis. The repertoire was sequenced with immunoSEQ multiplex PCR; TCRdb's copy has only in-frame clones and lacks some. The profile covers around 38,000 clones, with almost 95% appearing a single time and about 0.42% taken by the ten largest. Sequencing used CD4+ T cells from peripheral blood mononuclear cells, obtained in the third trimester of pregnancy. Receptors originate from a female donor in good health, enrolled as a control in a pregnancy study. The CDR3 runs from the conserved cysteine through the conserved F or W. A D gene is named only where the DNA matches it firmly. Rows give clone size only sometimes, using once, few, many, or a class for an expanded clone.

d_call | j_call | clone_size | v_call | cdr3_aa | cdr3_nt
- | TRBJ2-1 | - | TRBV4-2 | CASSLGQKSNEQFF | TGTGCCAGCAGCTTGGGGCAGAAGTCCAATGAGCAGTTCTTC
TRBD2 | TRBJ2-5 | - | TRBV9 | CASSDERGGGKTQYF | TGTGCCAGCAGCGACGAGCGGGGGGGCGGTAAGACCCAGTACTTC
- | TRBJ1-1 | once | TRBV15 | CATSFGVLGTEAFF | TGTGCCACCAGCTTCGGGGTCCTGGGCACTGAAGCTTTCTTT
- | TRBJ2-4 | - | TRBV28 | CATIGRRLAKNIQYF | TGTGCCACCATTGGCCGACGACTAGCCAAAAACATTCAGTACTTC
- | TRBJ2-2 | few | TRBV9 | CASSVDAGITGELFF | TGTGCCAGCAGCGTAGATGCAGGGATCACCGGGGAGCTGTTTTTT
TRBD1 | TRBJ2-7 | - | TRBV18 | CASSTGGPVEQYF | TGTGCCAGCTCAACAGGGGGGCCCGTTGAGCAGTACTTC
TRBD1 | TRBJ2-2 | - | TRBV9 | CASSAEPGGRGELFF | TGTGCCAGCAGCGCAGAGCCAGGGGGCAGGGGGGAGCTGTTTTTT
- | TRBJ2-2 | - | TRBV5-1 | CASSWQGGTGELFF | TGCGCCAGCAGCTGGCAGGGAGGCACCGGGGAGCTGTTTTTT
- | TRBJ1-4 | - | TRBV5-1 | CASSLSSGTKIEKLFF | TGCGCCAGCAGCCTCTCCTCCGGGACAAAGATTGAAAAACTGTTTTTT
- | TRBJ1-2 | - | TRBV18 | CASSPPARWGYTF | TGTGCCAGCTCACCACCGGCTAGGTGGGGCTACACCTTC
TRBD1 | TRBJ1-1 | - | TRBV7-2 | CASSARTGTEAFF | TGTGCCAGCAGCGCCAGGACAGGGACTGAAGCTTTCTTT
TRBD1 | TRBJ1-5 | once | TRBV28 | CASSKTGYNQPQHF | TGTGCCAGCAGTAAGACAGGGTACAATCAGCCCCAGCATTTT
TRBD2 | TRBJ2-1 | - | TRBV5-1 | CASSSTSGGGNEQFF | TGCGCCAGCAGCTCGACTAGCGGGGGGGGGAATGAGCAGTTCTTC
TRBD1 | TRBJ1-6 | few | TRBV5-1 | CASSLGDRGNSPLHF | TGCGCCAGCAGCTTGGGGGACAGGGGGAATTCACCCCTCCACTTT
- | TRBJ2-2 | - | TRBV10-3 | CAISGQDTGELFF | TGTGCCATCAGTGGGCAGGATACCGGGGAGCTGTTTTTT
TRBD1 | TRBJ2-7 | - | TRBV5-1 | CASSLRTGESYEQYF | TGCGCCAGCAGCTTGAGAACAGGGGAATCCTACGAGCAGTACTTC
- | TRBJ1-4 | - | TRBV7-2 | CASSLTGFATMEKLFF | TGTGCCAGCAGCTTAACGGGGTTTGCTACCATGGAAAAACTGTTTTTT
- | TRBJ2-7 | - | TRBV9 | CASSPRTGSYEQYF | TGTGCCAGCAGCCCCCGGACTGGGAGCTACGAGCAGTACTTC
- | TRBJ1-1 | once | TRBV11-3 | CASSLEPRFEAFF | TGTGCCAGCAGCTTAGAACCCCGGTTTGAAGCTTTCTTT
- | TRBJ2-5 | - | TRBV30 | CAWSPPGETQYF | TGTGCCTGGAGTCCACCCGGGGAGACCCAGTACTTC
- | TRBJ1-1 | few | TRBV4-3 | CASTQGPRNTEAFF | TGCGCCAGCACCCAAGGGCCCAGGAACACTGAAGCTTTCTTT
- | TRBJ2-1 | once | TRBV29-1 | CSARTFTYNEQFF | TGCAGCGCTAGGACTTTCACCTACAATGAGCAGTTCTTC
TRBD1 | TRBJ1-1 | few | TRBV7-9 | CASSLGTGYTEAFF | TGTGCCAGCAGCTTAGGGACAGGGTATACTGAAGCTTTCTTT
- | TRBJ1-1 | - | TRBV7-2 | CASSPEVRENTEAFF | TGTGCCAGCAGCCCAGAGGTCAGGGAGAACACTGAAGCTTTCTTT
- | TRBJ2-5 | - | TRBV29-1 | CSVDARVTETQYF | TGCAGCGTTGACGCCAGGGTCACGGAGACCCAGTACTTC
- | TRBJ1-5 | - | TRBV4-3 | CASSQDLNMQARPQHF | TGCGCCAGCAGCCAAGATTTGAATATGCAGGCCCGGCCCCAGCATTTT
- | TRBJ1-6 | - | TRBV21-1 | CARAGGQQVSPLHF | TGTGCCAGGGCGGGGGGACAGCAGGTCTCACCCCTCCACTTT
- | TRBJ1-2 | - | TRBV7-9 | CASSFGDNYGYTF | TGTGCCAGCAGCTTCGGGGATAACTATGGCTACACCTTC
- | TRBJ2-7 | once | TRBV28 | CACGRRYEQYF | TGTGCCTGCGGTAGGAGGTACGAGCAGTACTTC
- | TRBJ2-7 | - | TRBV25-1 | CASSEAGTYEQYF | TGTGCCAGCAGTGAAGCCGGTACCTACGAGCAGTACTTC
TRBD2 | TRBJ2-7 | - | TRBV28 | CASSPTGGRNEQYF | TGTGCCAGCAGTCCAACCGGGGGGAGGAACGAGCAGTACTTC
- | TRBJ2-7 | - | TRBV27 | CASSLGGGVSYEQYF | TGTGCCAGCAGTTTAGGAGGGGGCGTCTCCTACGAGCAGTACTTC
TRBD1 | TRBJ1-1 | - | TRBV5-6 | CASSLPRTGMNTEAFF | TGTGCCAGCAGCTTGCCCCGGACAGGGATGAACACTGAAGCTTTCTTT
TRBD1 | TRBJ1-1 | - | TRBV6-5 | CASSYGTVSTEAFF | TGTGCCAGCAGTTACGGGACAGTTAGTACTGAAGCTTTCTTT
- | TRBJ1-1 | - | TRBV2 | CASSEEGGDTEAFF | TGTGCCAGCAGTGAGGAAGGAGGGGACACTGAAGCTTTCTTT
- | TRBJ1-4 | - | TRBV28 | CASSPRSRGFWGGANEKLFF | TGTGCCAGCAGCCCCCGCTCTAGGGGTTTCTGGGGAGGGGCTAATGAAAAACTGTTTTTT
- | TRBJ1-4 | - | TRBV9 | CASSRRTNEKLFF | TGTGCCAGCAGCAGGAGGACTAATGAAAAACTGTTTTTT
TRBD2 | TRBJ2-2 | - | TRBV5-5 | CASSPSGLNTGELFF | TGTGCCAGCAGCCCTAGCGGATTGAACACCGGGGAGCTGTTTTTT
- | TRBJ1-2 | - | TRBV7-9 | CASSPSGPDGYTF | TGTGCCAGCAGCCCTTCGGGTCCGGATGGCTACACCTTC
- | TRBJ2-1 | - | TRBV19 | CASTQGSRYNEQFF | TGTGCCAGTACGCAGGGGTCTCGGTACAATGAGCAGTTCTTC
TRBD1 | TRBJ2-7 | - | TRBV28 | CASSLRGTGGVREQYF | TGTGCCAGCAGTTTAAGAGGGACAGGGGGGGTCCGGGAGCAGTACTTC
TRBD2 | TRBJ2-2 | - | TRBV6-5 | CASKPMVAGDGELFF | TGTGCCAGCAAGCCCATGGTAGCGGGGGATGGGGAGCTGTTTTTT
- | TRBJ1-2 | once | TRBV18 | CASSPSPAAGYTF | TGTGCCAGCTCACCCTCACCGGCGGCCGGCTACACCTTC
- | TRBJ2-3 | - | TRBV11-1 | CASSFSSTSTDTQYF | TGTGCCAGCAGCTTCTCGAGTACGAGCACAGATACGCAGTATTTT
- | TRBJ1-2 | - | TRBV7-2 | CASSLGGTGVGNYGYTF | TGTGCCAGCAGCTTAGGGGGCACCGGCGTGGGGAACTATGGCTACACCTTC
TRBD1 | TRBJ2-7 | - | TRBV28 | CASRKTGGSSYEQYF | TGTGCCAGCAGGAAGACAGGGGGTAGCTCCTACGAGCAGTACTTC
- | TRBJ1-1 | - | TRBV2 | CASARDWMNTEAFF | TGTGCCAGCGCGCGGGACTGGATGAACACTGAAGCTTTCTTT
- | TRBJ2-1 | - | TRBV7-9 | CASSLGWTAYNEQFF | TGTGCCAGCAGCTTAGGGTGGACAGCCTACAATGAGCAGTTCTTC
- | TRBJ1-1 | - | TRBV18 | CASSPATALMNTEAFF | TGTGCCAGCTCACCAGCAACAGCCCTCATGAACACTGAAGCTTTCTTT
- | TRBJ2-7 | - | TRBV5-5 | CASSQRPNKEAYEQYF | TGTGCCAGCAGCCAACGACCGAATAAAGAGGCTTACGAGCAGTACTTC
TRBD1 | TRBJ1-2 | - | TRBV27 | CASSLDRAHNYGYTF | TGTGCCAGCAGTTTAGACAGGGCTCATAACTATGGCTACACCTTC
TRBD2 | TRBJ2-7 | - | TRBV5-4 | CASSLAGGSEQYF | TGTGCCAGCAGCCTAGCGGGGGGCAGCGAGCAGTACTTC
TRBD2 | TRBJ2-3 | - | TRBV2 | CASRASGVPDTQYF | TGTGCCAGCAGGGCTAGCGGGGTCCCAGATACGCAGTATTTT
TRBD1 | TRBJ2-3 | - | TRBV4-2 | CASSRSRTGVEDTQYF | TGTGCCAGCAGCCGGTCCCGGACAGGGGTTGAAGATACGCAGTATTTT